These T cell receptor beta chains were read from a single sample in a study of T cell responses to AZD1222 COVID-19 vaccine. The table came from immunoSEQ multiplex PCR; TCRdb's copy has only in-frame clones and leaves some out. This table holds some 180,000 clones, around nine tenths found once. The specimen was peripheral blood, collected 28 days after the second dose of the MenACWY control vaccine. These receptors were obtained from an adult who received the MenACWY meningococcal vaccine as a control. Each CDR3 is given with its conserved first and last residue. Fields, in order: J gene, V gene, clone size, D gene, CDR3 protein, CDR3 DNA. A D gene is named only where the DNA matches it firmly. Not all rows give a size; the values are once, few, many and, for expanded clones, a class.

j_call: TRBJ2-2
v_call: TRBV5-6
clone_size: once
d_call: .
cdr3_aa: CASSFGVSYTGELFF
cdr3_nt: TGTGCCAGCAGCTTTGGGGTTAGCTACACCGGGGAGCTGTTTTTT

j_call: TRBJ1-1
v_call: TRBV27
clone_size: once
d_call: TRBD1
cdr3_aa: CASSLSRGQNTEAFF
cdr3_nt: TGTGCCAGCAGTTTATCCAGGGGGCAGAACACTGAAGCTTTCTTT

j_call: TRBJ2-1
v_call: TRBV28
clone_size: .
d_call: .
cdr3_aa: CASSSRGEQFF
cdr3_nt: TGTGCCAGCAGTTCCCGGGGTGAGCAGTTCTTC

j_call: TRBJ1-2
v_call: TRBV19
clone_size: .
d_call: .
cdr3_aa: CASSTQALRAHTF
cdr3_nt: TGTGCCAGTAGTACACAGGCCCTTCGGGCACACACCTTC

j_call: TRBJ2-1
v_call: TRBV28
clone_size: .
d_call: TRBD1
cdr3_aa: CASIKRQGFDEQFF
cdr3_nt: TGTGCCAGCATTAAGCGACAGGGATTCGATGAGCAGTTCTTC

j_call: TRBJ2-5
v_call: TRBV29-1
clone_size: .
d_call: .
cdr3_aa: CSVEGVAETQYF
cdr3_nt: TGCAGCGTTGAAGGGGTAGCGGAGACCCAGTACTTC

j_call: TRBJ2-2
v_call: TRBV5-4
clone_size: .
d_call: .
cdr3_aa: CASSPRGQANTGELFF
cdr3_nt: TGTGCCAGCAGCCCCCGGGGCCAGGCGAACACCGGGGAGCTGTTTTTT

j_call: TRBJ1-6
v_call: TRBV28
clone_size: few
d_call: TRBD1
cdr3_aa: CASYPRQGASSPLHF
cdr3_nt: TGTGCCAGTTATCCTAGACAGGGGGCATCTTCACCCCTCCACTTT

j_call: TRBJ1-6
v_call: TRBV28
clone_size: .
d_call: .
cdr3_aa: CASSPSEGAGSPLHF
cdr3_nt: TGTGCCAGCAGTCCCTCAGAAGGGGCGGGTTCACCCCTCCACTTT

j_call: TRBJ1-1
v_call: TRBV19
clone_size: .
d_call: .
cdr3_aa: CASSREDREAFF
cdr3_nt: TGTGCCAGTAGTAGGGAAGACCGTGAAGCTTTCTTT

j_call: TRBJ2-3
v_call: TRBV12-5
clone_size: .
d_call: .
cdr3_aa: CASGLVPHRESTDTQYF
cdr3_nt: TGTGCTAGTGGTTTGGTACCCCACAGGGAGTCCACAGATACGCAGTATTTT

j_call: TRBJ1-3
v_call: TRBV6-6
clone_size: .
d_call: .
cdr3_aa: CASSSPGTPGNTIYF
cdr3_nt: TGTGCCAGCAGTTCCCCGGGGACCCCTGGAAACACCATATATTTT

j_call: TRBJ2-2
v_call: TRBV29-1
clone_size: .
d_call: .
cdr3_aa: CSVLRTVGAGELFF
cdr3_nt: TGCAGCGTCCTCCGGACCGTGGGGGCCGGGGAGCTGTTTTTT

j_call: TRBJ2-2
v_call: TRBV9
clone_size: .
d_call: TRBD2
cdr3_aa: CASSVGASGSNTGELFF
cdr3_nt: TGTGCCAGCAGCGTAGGGGCTAGCGGGTCGAACACCGGGGAGCTGTTTTTT

j_call: TRBJ2-2
v_call: TRBV5-1
clone_size: once
d_call: .
cdr3_aa: CASSLRGGQNTGELFF
cdr3_nt: TGCGCCAGCAGCTTGAGGGGTGGACAGAACACCGGGGAGCTGTTTTTT

j_call: TRBJ2-7
v_call: TRBV10-2
clone_size: few
d_call: .
cdr3_aa: CASSESYEQYF
cdr3_nt: TGCGCCAGCAGTGAATCATACGAGCAGTACTTC

j_call: TRBJ1-1
v_call: TRBV18
clone_size: .
d_call: TRBD1
cdr3_aa: CASSKQGALDTEAFF
cdr3_nt: TGTGCCAGCTCAAAACAGGGGGCGCTGGACACTGAAGCTTTCTTT

j_call: TRBJ1-1
v_call: TRBV19
clone_size: .
d_call: .
cdr3_aa: CASSTGGGNTEAFF
cdr3_nt: TGTGCCAGTAGTACAGGAGGGGGGAACACTGAAGCTTTCTTT